These 6 T cell receptor beta chains share one sample of origin, sequenced in a study of cytomegalovirus exposure and HLA in healthy donors. PCR employed 60 Vbeta and 13 Jbeta primers. Measured with immunoSEQ multiplex PCR; TCRdb has only the in-frame clones, and not every one. In the table there are approximately 150,000 clones, approximately 78% of which are singletons. What was sequenced was PBMCs. Every receptor here comes from a female donor in good health and CMV-seronegative.

The rearrangement joins TRBV7-3 to TRBJ2-6; D gene unclear. The CDR3 length is 15 residues. The V gene's germline CDR1 is SGHTA and CDR2 FQGTGA. The V end lost 5 bases, the J end lost 0 bases, and 8 bases lay between the germline ends. The CDR3 spells CASSTHNSGANVLTF. CDR3 bases: TGTGCCAGCAGCACCCACAACTCTGGGGCCAACGTCCTGACTTTC.

The chain recombines TRBV4-1 with TRBJ2-4; D gene uncertain. CDR3 length: 18 amino acids. Trimming pared 1 base from V and 3 bases from J, leaving 19 bases between. CDR1 is MGHRA, CDR2 YSYEKL, per germline. CDR3 DNA sequence: TGCGCCAGCAGCCAAGCAGGAACCTCCATGCTTGGCAAAAACATTCAGTACTTC. Protein: CASSQAGTSMLGKNIQYF.

This chain uses TRBV29-1 with TRBJ2-1; 7 bases are shared with TRBD2. The V and J ends lost 6 bases and 3 bases, in that order; junction bases with no gene match: 8. The germline gives CDR1 SQVTM, CDR2 ANQGSEA. The CDR3 is made up of 14 amino acids. CDR3 sequence: CSVMGGEVYNEQFF. In nucleotides, the CDR3 is TGCAGCGTAATGGGGGGGGAGGTCTACAATGAGCAGTTCTTC.

This clone came up once. J is TRBJ2-1 and V is TRBV4-2; TRBD1 aligns across 11 bases. Trimming cost V 3 bases and J 7 bases; bases outside gene matches: 8. Germline CDR1 is LGHNA and CDR2 is YNFKEQ. The CDR3 is 16 residues long. The CDR3 DNA reads as TGTGCCAGCAGCCAGGCCGGGACAGGGGGTATGAATGAGCAGTTCTTC. Translation gives CASSQAGTGGMNEQFF.

The V call is TRBV7-2, the J call TRBJ1-1, with 10 bases that match TRBD1. CDR1 is SGHTA, CDR2 FQGNSA, per germline. The CDR3 is 15 residues long. V lost 5 bases to trimming and J lost 1 base; unmatched junction nucleotides: 4. CDR3 in DNA: TGTGCCAGCAGCCCTTGGGACAGGGGGAACACTGAAGCTTTCTTT. Translation: CASSPWDRGNTEAFF.

A few counts support this clone. J is TRBJ2-3 and V is TRBV25-1; 7 nucleotides line up with TRBD1. The trim removed 1 base at V and 9 bases at J, leaving 4 bases unmatched. The CDR3 has 13 residues. Per the germline V gene, CDR1 is MGHDK and CDR2 is SYGVNS. The CDR3 loop reads CASSESRQGTQYF. CDR3 bases: TGTGCCAGCAGTGAATCCCGACAGGGAACGCAGTATTTT.